This T cell receptor (beta chain) was sequenced for a study of OX40 agonist ivuxolimab in advanced cancers. Describing the broader study: Ivuxolimab, which targeted the costimulatory receptor OX40 (CD134), was an agonistic, fully human IgG2 monoclonal antibody. Intravenous ivuxolimab was administered to patients every 2 weeks at six dose levels: 0.01, 0.1, 0.3, 1.5, 3 and 10 mg/kg. Of the approximately 50 patients in dose escalation, about 20 had hepatocellular carcinoma, about 15 had melanoma, 9 had renal cell carcinoma and 9 had head and neck cancer. The dose-escalation cohort was roughly 80% male with a mean age of about 65 years, ranging from about 20 to 80. Patients were allowed to have had prior anti-PD-1, anti-PD-L1 or anti-CTLA-4 therapy, and 40% of the dose-escalation patients had previously received checkpoint inhibitors. Partial responses occurred in three dose-escalation patients: two with cutaneous melanoma and one with hepatocellular carcinoma. The point of sequencing TCRbeta in the periphery was to test whether ivuxolimab changed TCR sequence diversity and drove clonal T-cell expansion. The paper reports the monotherapy dose-escalation portion (N ≈ 50 patients) of the phase I ivuxolimab trial.

Based on the germline V gene, the CDR1 and CDR2 sequences are MNHEY and SVGAGI. The junction carries 7 bases between V and J, which are trimmed by 2 bases and 6 bases respectively. The CDR3, from cysteine to phenylalanine, totals 12 residues. Left in the record is the CDR3 DNA by itself, 36 bases read in frame from the first base. As for this clone: What antigen it recognizes has not been identified. No much larger clone exists at a distance of one base, and base qualities are not known.

For sequencing of the TCRbeta CDR3 region, genomic DNA was extracted from the sorted cells. The immunoSEQ Assay was used to sequence the TCRbeta CDR3 regions. TCRdb mirrors the immuneACCESS table, restricted to in-frame sequences. Some clones are absent from its copies; in checked studies, under half trace to an unresolved V gene, and the reason for the others is unknown. In all, the sample holds about 40,000 clones, and 70% to 85% of those were seen once. Roughly 25% of the sample goes to the ten largest clones. The trial excluded patients who had a history of autoimmune disease or were on systemic immunosuppression. In every dose cohort, peripheral blood was drawn for TCR sequencing at baseline, cycle 4 day 1, and cycle 7 day 1. Samples were obtained from an open-label, multicenter, first-in-human phase I dose-escalation trial of ivuxolimab. The trial enrolled adults with locally advanced or metastatic head and neck squamous cell, hepatocellular, melanoma or renal cell carcinoma. Before TCR sequencing, CD4+ T cells and CD8+ T cells from peripheral blood were sorted into separate populations.

Findings and caveats that apply to the study as a whole: At doses from 0.1 to 3.0 mg/kg, clonal expansion was seen in both CD4+ and CD8+ blood T cells between baseline and week 6. In the 0.1-3.0 mg/kg groups, partial responders were among the patients with the lowest normalized peripheral clonal expansion, particularly in CD8+ T cells. After ivuxolimab, expanded clones were on average more numerous among CD8+ T cells than among CD4+ T cells. Low levels of normalized T-cell clonal expansion were also seen in some nonresponding patients. The antigen specificity of the clonally expanded peripheral T cells was not determined.

The clonotype originates from an adult with an advanced solid tumor such as melanoma, head and neck, liver or kidney cancer. Recombination linked TRBV6-5 to TRBJ1-1; too little of a D gene remains to name it. Here the sequenced sample was CD4+ or CD8+ T cells sorted from blood, taken in a trial of the OX40 agonist ivuxolimab. The CDR3 sequence is CASSYTGSEAFF. The nucleotides read TGTGCCAGCAGTTACACGGGGTCTGAAGCTTTCTTT.